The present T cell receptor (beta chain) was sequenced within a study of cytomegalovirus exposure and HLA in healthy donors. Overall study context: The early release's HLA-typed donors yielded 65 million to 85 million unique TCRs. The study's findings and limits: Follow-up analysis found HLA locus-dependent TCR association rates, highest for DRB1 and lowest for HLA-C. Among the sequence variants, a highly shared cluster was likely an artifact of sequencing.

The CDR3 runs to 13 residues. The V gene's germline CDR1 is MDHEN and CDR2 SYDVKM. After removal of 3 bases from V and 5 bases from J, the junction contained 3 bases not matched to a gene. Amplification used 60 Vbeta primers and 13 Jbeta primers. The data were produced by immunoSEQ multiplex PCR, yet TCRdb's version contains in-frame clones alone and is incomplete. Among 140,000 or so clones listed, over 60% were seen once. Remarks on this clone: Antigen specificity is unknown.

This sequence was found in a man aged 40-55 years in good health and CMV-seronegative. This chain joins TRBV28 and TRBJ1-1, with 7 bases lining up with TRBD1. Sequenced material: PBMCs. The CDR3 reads CASSFRGVTEAFF. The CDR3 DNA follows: TGTGCCAGCAGTTTCAGGGGGGTGACTGAAGCTTTCTTT. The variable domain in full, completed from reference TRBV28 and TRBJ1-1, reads DVKVTQSSRYLVKRTGEKVFLECVQDMDHENMFWYRQDPGLGLRLIYFSYDVKMKEKGDIPEGYSVSREKKERFSLILESASTNQTSMYLCASSFRGVTEAFFGQGTRLTVV.